This TCR beta chain originates from a study of blood T cell repertoires in COVID-19. Trimming pared 2 bases from V and 4 bases from J, leaving 11 bases between. Per the germline V gene, CDR1 is SGHTA and CDR2 is FQGNSA. This CDR3 comprises 14 residues. Participants were aged 18 to 89 years from approximately 24 US areas. Cohort placement rested on clinical history that participants reported themselves. Sequenced by immunoSEQ multiplex PCR; TCRdb stores in-frame clones only, minus some. Of under 200,000 clones in the sample, around 83% were seen once. The sequence was collected from a woman in her fifties or sixties in a cohort exposed to, infected with or recovered from COVID-19 (not recorded which). J is TRBJ1-2 and V is TRBV7-2, with D maybe TRBD1 (5 bases). Sequencing used PBMCs or T cells enriched from blood (not recorded which). CDR3 loop: CASSLSPGGYGYTF. CDR3 DNA: TGTGCCAGCAGCTTATCTCCCGGGGGCTATGGCTACACCTTC.